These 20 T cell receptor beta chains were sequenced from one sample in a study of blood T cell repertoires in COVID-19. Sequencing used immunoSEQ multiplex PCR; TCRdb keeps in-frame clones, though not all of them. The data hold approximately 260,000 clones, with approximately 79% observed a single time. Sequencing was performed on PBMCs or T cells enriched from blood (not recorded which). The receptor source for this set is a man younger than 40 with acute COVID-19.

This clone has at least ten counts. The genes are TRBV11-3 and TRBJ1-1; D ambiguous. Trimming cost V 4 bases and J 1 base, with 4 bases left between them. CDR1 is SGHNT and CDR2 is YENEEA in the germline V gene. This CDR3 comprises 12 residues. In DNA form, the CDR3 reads TGTGCCAGCAGCTACGGGAACACTGAAGCTTTCTTT. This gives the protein CASSYGNTEAFF.

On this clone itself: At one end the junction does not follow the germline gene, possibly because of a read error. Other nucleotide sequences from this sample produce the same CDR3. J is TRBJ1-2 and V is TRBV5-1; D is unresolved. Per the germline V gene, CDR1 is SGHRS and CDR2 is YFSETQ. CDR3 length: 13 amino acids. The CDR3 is CASSLAAGYGYTF. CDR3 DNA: TGTGCCAGCAGCTTGGCGGCGGGCTATGGCTACACCTTC.

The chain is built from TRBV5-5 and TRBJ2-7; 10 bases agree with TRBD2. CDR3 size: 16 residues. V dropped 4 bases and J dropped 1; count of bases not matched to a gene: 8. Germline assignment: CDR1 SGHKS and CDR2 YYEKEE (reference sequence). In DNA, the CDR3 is TGTGCCAGCAGCCTTGATGGACTAGCGGAATCCTACGAGCAGTACGTC. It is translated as CASSLDGLAESYEQYV.

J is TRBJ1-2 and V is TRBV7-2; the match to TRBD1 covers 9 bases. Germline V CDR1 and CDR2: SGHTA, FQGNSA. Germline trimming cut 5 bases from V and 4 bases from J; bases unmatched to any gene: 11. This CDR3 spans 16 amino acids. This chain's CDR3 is CASSGSGTGSAYGYTF. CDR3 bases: TGTGCCAGCAGCGGCTCCGGGACAGGGTCTGCCTATGGCTACACCTTC. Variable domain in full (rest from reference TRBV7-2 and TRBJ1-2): GAGVSQSPSNKVTEKGKDVELRCDPISGHTALYWYRQSLGQGLEFLIYFQGNSAPDKSGLPSDRFSAERTGGSVSTLTIQRTQQEDSAVYLCASSGSGTGSAYGYTFGSGTRLTVV.

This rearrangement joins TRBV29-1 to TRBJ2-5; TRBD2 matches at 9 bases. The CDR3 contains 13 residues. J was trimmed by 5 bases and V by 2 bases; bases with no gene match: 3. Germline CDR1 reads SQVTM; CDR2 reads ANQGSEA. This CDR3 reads CSVERGGAETQYF. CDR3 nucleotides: TGCAGCGTTGAACGCGGGGGGGCCGAGACCCAGTACTTC.

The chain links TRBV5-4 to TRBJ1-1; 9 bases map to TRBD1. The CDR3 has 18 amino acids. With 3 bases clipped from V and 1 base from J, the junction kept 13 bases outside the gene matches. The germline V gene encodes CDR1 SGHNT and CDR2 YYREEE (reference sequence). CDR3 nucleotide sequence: TGTGCCAGCAGCTCCACGGGGCCGGGACAGGGTTCGAACACTGAAGCTTTCTTT. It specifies CASSSTGPGQGSNTEAFF.

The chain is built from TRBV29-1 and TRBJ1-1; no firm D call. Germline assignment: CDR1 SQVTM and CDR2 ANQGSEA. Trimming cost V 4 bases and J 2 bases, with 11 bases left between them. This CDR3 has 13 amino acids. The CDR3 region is CSVGESGNTEAFF. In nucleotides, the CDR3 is TGCAGCGTTGGAGAGTCGGGTAACACTGAAGCTTTCTTT. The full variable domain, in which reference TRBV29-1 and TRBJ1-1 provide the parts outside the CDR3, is SAVISQKPSRDICQRGTSLTIQCQVDSQVTMMFWYRQQPGQSLTLIATANQGSEATYESGFVIDKFPISRPNLTFSTLTVSNMSPEDSSIYLCSVGESGNTEAFFGQGTRLTVV.

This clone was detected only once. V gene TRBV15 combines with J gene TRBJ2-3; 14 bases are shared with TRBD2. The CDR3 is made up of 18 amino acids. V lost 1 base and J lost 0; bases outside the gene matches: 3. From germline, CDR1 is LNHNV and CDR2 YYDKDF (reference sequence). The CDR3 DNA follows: TGTGCCACCAGCAGAGGACTAGCGGGGGGGCCTAGCACAGATACGCAGTATTTT. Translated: CATSRGLAGGPSTDTQYF.

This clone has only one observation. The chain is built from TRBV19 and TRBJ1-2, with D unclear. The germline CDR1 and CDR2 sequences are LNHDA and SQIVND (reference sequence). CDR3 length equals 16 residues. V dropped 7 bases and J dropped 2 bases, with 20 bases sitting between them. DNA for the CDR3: TGTGCCAGTACCAACGATTGGGGAGGAGGAAACTATGGCTACACCTTC. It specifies CASTNDWGGGNYGYTF.

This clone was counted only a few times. The DNA of the CDR3 is TGTGCCAGCAGTTGGGGGACAGTAAACACCGGGGAGCTGTTTTTT. The encoded protein is CASSWGTVNTGELFF. The chain uses TRBV28 and TRBJ2-2; 7 positions match TRBD1. CDR3 length: 15 residues. V lost 4 bases to trimming and J lost 2 bases; unmatched junction nucleotides: 4. In germline, CDR1 is MDHEN, CDR2 SYDVKM.

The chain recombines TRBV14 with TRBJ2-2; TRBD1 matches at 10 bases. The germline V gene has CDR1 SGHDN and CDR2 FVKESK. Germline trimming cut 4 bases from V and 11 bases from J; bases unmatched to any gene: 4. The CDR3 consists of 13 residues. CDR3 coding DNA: TGTGCCAGCAGCCGCGACAGGGGGCGAGAGCTGTTTTTT. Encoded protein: CASSRDRGRELFF.

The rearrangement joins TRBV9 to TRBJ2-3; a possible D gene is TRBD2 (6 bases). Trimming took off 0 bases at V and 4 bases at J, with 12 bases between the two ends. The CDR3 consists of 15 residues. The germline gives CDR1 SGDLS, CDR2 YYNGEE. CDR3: CASSVVQGLSDTQYF. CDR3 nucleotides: TGTGCCAGCAGCGTAGTCCAGGGACTTTCAGATACGCAGTATTTT.

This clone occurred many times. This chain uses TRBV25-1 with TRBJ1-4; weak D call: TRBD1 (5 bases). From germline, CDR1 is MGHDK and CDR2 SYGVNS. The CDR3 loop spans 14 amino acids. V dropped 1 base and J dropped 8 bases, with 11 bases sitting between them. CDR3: CASSESAGYEKLFF. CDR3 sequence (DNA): TGTGCCAGCAGTGAATCCGCAGGGTACGAAAAACTGTTTTTT.

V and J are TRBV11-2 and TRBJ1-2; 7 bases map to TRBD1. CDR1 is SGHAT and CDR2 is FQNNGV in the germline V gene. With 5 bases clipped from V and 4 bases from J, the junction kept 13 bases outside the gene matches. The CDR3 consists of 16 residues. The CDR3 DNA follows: TGTGCCAGCAGCCCCGGGACAGTCGACTATGGCTATGGCTACACCTTC. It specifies CASSPGTVDYGYGYTF.

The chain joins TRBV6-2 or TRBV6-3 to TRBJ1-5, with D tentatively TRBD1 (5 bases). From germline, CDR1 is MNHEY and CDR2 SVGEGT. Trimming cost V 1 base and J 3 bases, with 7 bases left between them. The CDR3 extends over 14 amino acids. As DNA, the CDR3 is TGTGCCAGCAGTTACTACAGGATCAATCAGCCCCAGCATTTT. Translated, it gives CASSYYRINQPQHF.

CDR3 loop: CASRRRDSARGGYTF. CDR3 coding DNA: TGTGCCAGCAGGCGCCGGGACAGCGCTCGGGGTGGCTACACCTTC. V and J are TRBV2 and TRBJ1-2; TRBD1 agrees at 7 bases. Looked up from germline, CDR1 is SNHLY and CDR2 is FYNNEI. V was clipped by 6 bases and J by 7 bases; unmatched bases: 14. The CDR3 covers 15 residues.

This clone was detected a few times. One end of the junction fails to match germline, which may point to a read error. The CDR3 reads CASSLVGGSKNIQYF. The CDR3 DNA reads TGTGCCAGCAGCTTGGTTGGCGGGTCCAAAAACATTCAGTACTTC. The chain combines TRBV5-1 with TRBJ2-4; D is perhaps TRBD2 (5 bases). Germline V lookup: CDR1 SGHRS, CDR2 YFSETQ. This CDR3 has 15 amino acids.

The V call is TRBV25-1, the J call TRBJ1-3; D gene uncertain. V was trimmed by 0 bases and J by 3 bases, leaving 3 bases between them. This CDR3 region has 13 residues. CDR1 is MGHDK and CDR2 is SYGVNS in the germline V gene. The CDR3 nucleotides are TGTGCCAGCAGTGAATATATTGGAAACACCATATATTTT. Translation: CASSEYIGNTIYF.

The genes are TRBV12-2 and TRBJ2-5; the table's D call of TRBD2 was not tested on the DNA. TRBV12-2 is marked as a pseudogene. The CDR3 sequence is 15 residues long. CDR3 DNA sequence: TGTGCAAGTCGCTTAGGCAGACTAGTTTGGGAGACCCAGTACTTC. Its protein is CASRLGRLVWETQYF.

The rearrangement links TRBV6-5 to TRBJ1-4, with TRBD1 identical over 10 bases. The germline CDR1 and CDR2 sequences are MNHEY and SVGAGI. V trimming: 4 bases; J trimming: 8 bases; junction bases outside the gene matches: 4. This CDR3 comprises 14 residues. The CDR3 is CASSFGQGGEKLFF. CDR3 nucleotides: TGTGCCAGCAGTTTCGGACAGGGGGGAGAAAAACTGTTTTTT.